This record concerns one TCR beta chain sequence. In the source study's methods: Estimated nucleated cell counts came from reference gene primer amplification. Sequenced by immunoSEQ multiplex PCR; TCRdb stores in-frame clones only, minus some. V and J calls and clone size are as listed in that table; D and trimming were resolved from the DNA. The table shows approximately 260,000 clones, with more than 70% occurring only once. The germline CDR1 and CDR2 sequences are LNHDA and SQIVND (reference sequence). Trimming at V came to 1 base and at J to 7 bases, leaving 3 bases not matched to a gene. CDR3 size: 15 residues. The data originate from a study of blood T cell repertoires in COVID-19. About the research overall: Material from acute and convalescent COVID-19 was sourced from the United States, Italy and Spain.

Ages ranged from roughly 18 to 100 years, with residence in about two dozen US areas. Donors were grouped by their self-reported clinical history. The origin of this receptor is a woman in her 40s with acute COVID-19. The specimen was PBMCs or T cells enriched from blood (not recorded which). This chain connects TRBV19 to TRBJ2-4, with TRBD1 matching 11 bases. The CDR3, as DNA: TGTGCCAGTAGTATAGGGACAGGGGGCGGTAACATTCAGTACTTC. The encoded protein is CASSIGTGGGNIQYF.